A single sample is the source of the 16 T cell receptor beta chains below, sequenced in a study of blood T cell repertoires in COVID-19 (dated by TCRdb to 2020 to 2022). The library was built by means of the immunoSEQ multiplex PCR assay. TCRdb re-hosts the immuneACCESS table, in-frame sequences only. Its copies lack some clones; in the studies checked, an unresolved V gene accounts for under half of them, and the cause for the rest is not known. Recorded for this sample are some 460,000 clones; about nine tenths of them occurred a single time. In total, the top ten clones hold about 0.75% of the sample. Sequenced material: PBMCs or T cells enriched from blood (not recorded which). These receptors came from a woman aged 18-29 years who had recovered from COVID-19.

This chain links TRBV7-2 with TRBJ1-2; D is possibly TRBD1 (6 bases). The CDR3 is 14 residues long. V was trimmed by 4 bases and J by 8 bases, leaving 17 bases between them. Germline CDR1 SGHTA, CDR2 FQGNSA. CDR3 nucleotide sequence: TGTGCCAGCAGCTCTTCGACAGGTGTCTCCGGCTACACCTTC. It yields the protein CASSSSTGVSGYTF.

V is TRBV10-3 and J is TRBJ1-6; tentatively, D is TRBD1 (6 bases). With 4 bases removed from V and 5 bases from J, the gap between germline ends came to 12 bases. The CDR3 sequence is 15 residues long. CDR1 and CDR2 (germline): ENHRY, SYGVKD. The CDR3 DNA reads TGTGCCATCAGTGGGGCAGGGACAAATAATTCACCCCTCCACTTT. Its protein product is CAISGAGTNNSPLHF.

Turning to this clone: The same CDR3 can be traced to other DNA sequences in this sample. This chain links TRBV27 with TRBJ1-5, with unresolved D. The V gene lost 3 bases and the J gene lost 5 bases, with 11 bases spanning the gap. Germline values: CDR1 MNHEY, CDR2 SMNVEV (reference sequence). This CDR3 is built from 14 residues. The CDR3 region is CASSFRGSDQPQHF. CDR3 DNA: TGTGCCAGCAGTTTTCGAGGGTCCGATCAGCCCCAGCATTTT.

V and J are TRBV7-3 and TRBJ2-1; D remains ambiguous. V gave up 0 bases and J gave up 6 bases, with 6 bases separating them. Germline CDR1 SGHTA, CDR2 FQGTGA. The CDR3 length is 13 residues. In nucleotides, the CDR3 is TGTGCCAGCAGCTTAACTCCAATCAATGAGCAGTTCTTC. This translates into CASSLTPINEQFF. The entire variable domain, with the rest obtained from reference TRBV7-3 and TRBJ2-1, is as follows: GAGVSQTPSNKVTEKGKYVELRCDPISGHTALYWYRQSLGQGPEFLIYFQGTGAADDSGLPNDRFFAVRPEGSVSTLKIQRTERGDSAVYLCASSLTPINEQFFGPGTRLTVL.

V is TRBV7-9 and J is TRBJ2-7; D is unresolved. The CDR3 runs 16 residues. CDR1 SEHNR and CDR2 FQNEAQ come from the germline V gene (reference sequence). V was trimmed by 0 bases and J by 0 bases, leaving 12 bases between them. The CDR3 reads CASSLAPVFSSYEQYF. Here the CDR3 DNA reads TGTGCCAGCAGCTTAGCCCCAGTCTTCAGCTCCTACGAGCAGTACTTC.

The rearrangement uses TRBV29-1 and TRBJ1-1; TRBD1 matches 9 bases. After removal of 7 bases from V and 4 bases from J, the junction contained 7 bases not matched to a gene. The CDR3 spans 13 residues. The germline CDR1 and CDR2 sequences are SQVTM and ANQGSEA. The CDR3 DNA follows: TGCAGCGCCAGAACAGGGGGCGTCACTGAAGCTTTCTTT. Amino acid sequence: CSARTGGVTEAFF. The full variable domain, rest sourced from reference TRBV29-1 and TRBJ1-1, is SAVISQKPSRDICQRGTSLTIQCQVDSQVTMMFWYRQQPGQSLTLIATANQGSEATYESGFVIDKFPISRPNLTFSTLTVSNMSPEDSSIYLCSARTGGVTEAFFGQGTRLTVV.

The chain joins TRBV18 to TRBJ1-5; a weak D match, TRBD1 (5 bases). The CDR3 consists of 15 residues. V lost 10 bases and J 4 bases, leaving 20 bases between the germline ends. Per the germline V gene, CDR1 is KGHSH and CDR2 is LQKENI. CDR3 residues: CATSTSTVRNQPQHF. CDR3 in DNA: TGTGCCACCTCTACATCGACAGTCCGTAATCAGCCCCAGCATTTT.

This chain uses TRBV7-2 with TRBJ1-6; a possible D gene is TRBD1 (5 bases). Trimming left V 0 bases short and J 0 bases short, with 12 bases between. In germline, CDR1 is SGHTA, CDR2 FQGNSA. The CDR3 consists of 18 residues. Here the CDR3 reads CASSLAGRLSSYNSPLHF. In DNA, the CDR3 is TGTGCCAGCAGCTTAGCGGGGCGGTTAAGCTCCTATAATTCACCCCTCCACTTT.

Of note for this clone: Other DNA variants within this sample encode the same CDR3. The V call is TRBV6-5, the J call TRBJ2-7; 7 nucleotides agree with TRBD1. Germline CDR1 reads MNHEY; CDR2 reads SVGAGI. The CDR3 spans 14 residues. J gave up 0 bases and V 6 bases, and 5 bases lay outside the gene matches. This CDR3 reads CASSRQGSSYEQYF. DNA of the CDR3: TGTGCCAGCAGCCGACAGGGTTCCTCCTACGAGCAGTACTTC.

The rearrangement joins TRBV6-5 to TRBJ2-2, with D maybe TRBD1 (6 bases). Germline-derived CDR1 and CDR2 are MNHEY and SVGAGI. V was clipped by 5 bases and J by 8 bases, with 12 bases between them. The CDR3 totals 13 residues. The CDR3, as DNA: TGTGCCAGCAGTCCGACAGGTTCAGGGGAGCTGTTTTTT. Protein sequence: CASSPTGSGELFF.

This clone was found a few times. The sample holds other DNA sequences that translate to the same CDR3. The chain is built from TRBV3-1 (or the pseudogene TRBV3-2) and TRBJ2-7, with D possibly TRBD1 on 5 matching bases. This CDR3 region has 13 residues. Between the trimmed V and J ends, which lost 3 bases and 0 bases, there was a span of 6 bases. Germline values: CDR1 LGHDT, CDR2 YNNKEL (reference sequence). The CDR3 DNA reads TGTGCCAGCAGCCAGGGGCTCTCCTACGAGCAGTACTTC. Translation: CASSQGLSYEQYF.

To note about this clone: The sample has other DNA sequences that encode this CDR3 too. This rearrangement joins TRBV2 to TRBJ1-2; 9 bases are shared with TRBD1. V shed 4 bases and J 8 bases; nucleotides not matched to a gene: 2. CDR1 and CDR2 from the germline V gene are SNHLY and FYNNEI. The CDR3 is 12 amino acids. CDR3 amino acids: CASSVGQGGYTF. The CDR3, as DNA: TGTGCCAGCAGTGTGGGACAGGGAGGCTACACCTTC.

The chain is built from TRBV2 and TRBJ1-5; 8 nucleotides match TRBD1. J lost 4 bases, V lost 8 bases, and 10 bases had no gene match. The CDR3 has 15 amino acids. Germline values: CDR1 SNHLY, CDR2 FYNNEI. CDR3 nucleotides: TGTGCCAGCGGGGCCGACAGGGGCCTGAATCAGCCCCAGCATTTT. It is translated as CASGADRGLNQPQHF.

V is TRBV27 and J is TRBJ2-2, with TRBD2 matching 8 bases. CDR1 MNHEY and CDR2 SMNVEV come from the germline V gene (reference sequence). The CDR3 sequence is 17 residues long. The V and J ends lost 1 base and 7 bases, in that order; junction bases with no gene match: 11. The CDR3, as DNA: TGTGCCAGCAGTTTATACACCCCGGGGGGGCCTGGCGGGGAGCTGTTTTTT. It specifies CASSLYTPGGPGGELFF.

This chain links TRBV29-1 with TRBJ1-2; 8 bases are shared with TRBD1. V lost 4 bases, J lost 6 bases, and 10 bases stayed unmatched. This CDR3 is 14 amino acids long. Germline assignment: CDR1 SQVTM and CDR2 ANQGSEA. CDR3 sequence (DNA): TGCAGCGTTGGGAAACAAAAACAGGGGGATGGCTACACCTTC. Translated: CSVGKQKQGDGYTF.

V usage is TRBV5-5 and J usage is TRBJ1-1; D possibly corresponds to TRBD1 (5 bases). The germline CDR1 and CDR2 sequences are SGHKS and YYEKEE (reference sequence). The CDR3 covers 12 residues. V was trimmed by 1 base and J by 10 bases, leaving 11 bases between them. In nucleotides, the CDR3 is TGTGCCAGCAGCTTGACCACGACAGCAGCTTTCTTT. Translated: CASSLTTTAAFF. Full variable domain (remainder filled in from reference TRBV5-5 and TRBJ1-1): DAGVTQSPTHLIKTRGQQVTLRCSPISGHKSVSWYQQVLGQGPQFIFQYYEKEERGRGNFPDRFSARQFPNYSSELNVNALLLGDSALYLCASSLTTTAAFFGQGTRLTVV.